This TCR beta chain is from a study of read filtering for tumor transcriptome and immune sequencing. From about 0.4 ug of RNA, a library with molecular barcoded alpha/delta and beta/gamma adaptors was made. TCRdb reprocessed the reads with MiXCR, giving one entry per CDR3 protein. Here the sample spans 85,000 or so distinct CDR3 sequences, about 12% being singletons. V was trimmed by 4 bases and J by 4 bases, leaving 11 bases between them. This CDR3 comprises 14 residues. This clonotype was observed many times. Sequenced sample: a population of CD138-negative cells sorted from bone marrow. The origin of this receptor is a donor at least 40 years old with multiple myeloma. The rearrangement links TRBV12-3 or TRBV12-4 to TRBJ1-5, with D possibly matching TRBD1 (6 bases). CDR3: CASSSKQGNQPQHF. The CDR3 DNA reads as TGTGCCAGCAGTTCCAAGCAGGGGAATCAGCCCCAGCATTTT.